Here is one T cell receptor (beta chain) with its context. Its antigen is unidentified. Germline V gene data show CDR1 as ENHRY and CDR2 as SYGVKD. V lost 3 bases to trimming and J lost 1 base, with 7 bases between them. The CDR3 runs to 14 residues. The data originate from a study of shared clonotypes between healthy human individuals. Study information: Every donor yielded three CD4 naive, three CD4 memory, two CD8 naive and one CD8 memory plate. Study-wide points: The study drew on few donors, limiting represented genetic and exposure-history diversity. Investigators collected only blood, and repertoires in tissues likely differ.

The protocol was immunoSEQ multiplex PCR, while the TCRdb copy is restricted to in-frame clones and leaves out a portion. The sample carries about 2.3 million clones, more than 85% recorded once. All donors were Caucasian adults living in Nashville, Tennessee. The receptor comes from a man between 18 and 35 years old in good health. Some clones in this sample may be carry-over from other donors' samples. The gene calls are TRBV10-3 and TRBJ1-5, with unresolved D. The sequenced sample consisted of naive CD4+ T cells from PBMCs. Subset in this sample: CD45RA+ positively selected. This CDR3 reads CAISDSGSNQPQHF. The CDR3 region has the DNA TGTGCCATCAGTGATTCGGGGAGCAATCAGCCCCAGCATTTT.